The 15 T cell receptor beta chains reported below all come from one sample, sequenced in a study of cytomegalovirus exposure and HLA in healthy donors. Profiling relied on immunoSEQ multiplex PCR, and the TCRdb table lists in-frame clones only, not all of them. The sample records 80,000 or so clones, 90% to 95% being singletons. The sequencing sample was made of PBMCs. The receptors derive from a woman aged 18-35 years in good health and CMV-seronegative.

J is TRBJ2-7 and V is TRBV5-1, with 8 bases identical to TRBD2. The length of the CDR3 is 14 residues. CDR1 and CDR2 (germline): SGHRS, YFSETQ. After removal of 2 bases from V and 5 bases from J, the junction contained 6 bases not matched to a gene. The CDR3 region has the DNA TGCGCCAGCAGCTTCGGGGGGGGGCACCACGAGCAGTACTTC. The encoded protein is CASSFGGGHHEQYF.

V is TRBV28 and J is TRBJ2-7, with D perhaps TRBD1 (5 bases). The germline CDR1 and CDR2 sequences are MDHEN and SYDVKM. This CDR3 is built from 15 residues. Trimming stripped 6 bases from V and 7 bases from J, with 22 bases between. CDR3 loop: CASSFRDLMGREQYF. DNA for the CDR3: TGTGCCAGCAGCTTCAGAGACCTTATGGGGCGAGAGCAGTACTTC.

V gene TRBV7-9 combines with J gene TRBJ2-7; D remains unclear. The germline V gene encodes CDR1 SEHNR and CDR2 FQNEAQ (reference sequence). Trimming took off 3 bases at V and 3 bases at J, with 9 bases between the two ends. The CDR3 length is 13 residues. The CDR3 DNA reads TGTGCCAGCAGCTTCCATTCTAGCTACGAGCAGTACTTC. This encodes CASSFHSSYEQYF.

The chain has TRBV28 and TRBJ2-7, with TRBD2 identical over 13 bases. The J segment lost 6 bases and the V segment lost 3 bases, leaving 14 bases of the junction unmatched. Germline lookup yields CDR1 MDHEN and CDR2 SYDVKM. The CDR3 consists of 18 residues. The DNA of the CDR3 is TGTGCCAGCAGTTTTGGGAGAGGACTAGCGGGAGATAAGAGCGAGCAGTACTTC. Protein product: CASSFGRGLAGDKSEQYF.

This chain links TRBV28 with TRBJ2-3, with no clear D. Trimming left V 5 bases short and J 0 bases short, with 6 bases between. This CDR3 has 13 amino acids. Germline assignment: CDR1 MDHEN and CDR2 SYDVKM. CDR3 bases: TGTGCCAGCAGTCCAACTAGCACAGATACGCAGTATTTT. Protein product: CASSPTSTDTQYF.

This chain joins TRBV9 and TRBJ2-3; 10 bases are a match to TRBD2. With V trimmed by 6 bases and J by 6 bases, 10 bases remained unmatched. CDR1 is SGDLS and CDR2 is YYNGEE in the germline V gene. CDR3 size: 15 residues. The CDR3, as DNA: TGTGCCAGCACGTCCTCTAGCGGGAGTTTCGATACGCAGTATTTT. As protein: CASTSSSGSFDTQYF.

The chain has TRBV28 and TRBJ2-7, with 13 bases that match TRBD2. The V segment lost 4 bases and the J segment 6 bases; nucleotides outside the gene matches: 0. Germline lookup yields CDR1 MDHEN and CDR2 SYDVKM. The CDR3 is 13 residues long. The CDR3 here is CASSWTSGSEQYF. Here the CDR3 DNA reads TGTGCCAGCAGTTGGACTAGCGGGAGCGAGCAGTACTTC.

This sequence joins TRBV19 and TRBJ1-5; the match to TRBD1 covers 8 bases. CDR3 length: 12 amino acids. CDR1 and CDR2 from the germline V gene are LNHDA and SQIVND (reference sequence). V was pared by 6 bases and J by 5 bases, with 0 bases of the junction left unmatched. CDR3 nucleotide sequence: TGTGCCAGTAGGGGACAGGATCAGCCCCAGCATTTT. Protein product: CASRGQDQPQHF.

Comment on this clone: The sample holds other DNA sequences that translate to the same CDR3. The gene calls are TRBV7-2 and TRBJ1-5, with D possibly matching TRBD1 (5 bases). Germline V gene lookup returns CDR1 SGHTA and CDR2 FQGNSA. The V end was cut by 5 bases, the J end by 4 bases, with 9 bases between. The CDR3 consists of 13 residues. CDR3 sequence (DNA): TGTGCCAGCAGCCTTCAGGGAAATCAGCCCCAGCATTTT. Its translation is CASSLQGNQPQHF. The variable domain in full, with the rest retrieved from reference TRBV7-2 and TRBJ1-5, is GAGVSQSPSNKVTEKGKDVELRCDPISGHTALYWYRQSLGQGLEFLIYFQGNSAPDKSGLPSDRFSAERTGGSVSTLTIQRTQQEDSAVYLCASSLQGNQPQHFGDGTRLSIL.

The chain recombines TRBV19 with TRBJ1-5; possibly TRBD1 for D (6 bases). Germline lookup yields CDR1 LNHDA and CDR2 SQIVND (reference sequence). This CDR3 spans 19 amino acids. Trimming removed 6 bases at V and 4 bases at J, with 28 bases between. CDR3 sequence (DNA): TGTGCCAGTAGAGCGGTCACAGGGTTGTTTTTTGGTCTTAATCAGCCCCAGCATTTT. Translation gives CASRAVTGLFFGLNQPQHF.

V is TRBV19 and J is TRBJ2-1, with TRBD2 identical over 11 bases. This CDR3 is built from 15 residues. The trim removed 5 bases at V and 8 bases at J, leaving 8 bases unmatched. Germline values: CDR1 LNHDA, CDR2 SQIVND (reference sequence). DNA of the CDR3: TGTGCCAGTAGTCTCATAGCGGGAGGGGTCTATGAGCAGTTCTTC. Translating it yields CASSLIAGGVYEQFF.

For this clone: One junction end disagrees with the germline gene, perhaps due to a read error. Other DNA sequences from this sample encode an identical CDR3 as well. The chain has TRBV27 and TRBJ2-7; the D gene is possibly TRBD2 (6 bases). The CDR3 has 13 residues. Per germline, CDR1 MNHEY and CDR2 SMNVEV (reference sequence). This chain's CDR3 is CASSRRDFYEQYF. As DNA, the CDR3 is TGTGCCAGCAGTCGACGGGACTTCTACGAGCAGTACTTT.

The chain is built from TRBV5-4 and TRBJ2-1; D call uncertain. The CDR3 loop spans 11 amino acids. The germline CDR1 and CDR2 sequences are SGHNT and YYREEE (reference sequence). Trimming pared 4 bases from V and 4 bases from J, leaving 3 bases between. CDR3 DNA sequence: TGTGCCAGCAGCCAGTACAATGAGCAGTTCTTC. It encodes CASSQYNEQFF.

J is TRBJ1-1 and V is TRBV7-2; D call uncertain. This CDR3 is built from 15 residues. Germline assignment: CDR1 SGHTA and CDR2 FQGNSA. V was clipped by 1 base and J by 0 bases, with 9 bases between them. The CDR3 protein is CASSLGGVMNTEAFF. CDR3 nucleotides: TGTGCCAGCAGCTTAGGGGGAGTCATGAACACTGAAGCTTTCTTT.

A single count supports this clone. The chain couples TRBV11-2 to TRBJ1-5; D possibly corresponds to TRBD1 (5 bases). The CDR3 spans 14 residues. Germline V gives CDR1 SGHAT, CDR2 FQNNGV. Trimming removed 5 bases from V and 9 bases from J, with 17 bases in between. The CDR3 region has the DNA TGTGCCAGCAGCCCCGGGGGGTCTACGCGGCCCCAGCATTTT. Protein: CASSPGGSTRPQHF.